The source of this T cell receptor beta chain is a study of cytomegalovirus exposure and HLA in healthy donors. Turning to this clone: No antigen is known for it.

Overall study results and limits: There were reportedly fewer N-insertions in an Asian-associated ancestry cluster than the approximately 670-donor mean, in a later analysis. Presence/absence analyses rested on an assumption that sequencing depth was roughly uniform across donors. DRB1 had the most TCR associations and HLA-C the fewest, a later analysis found, with rates varying by HLA locus.

Vbeta (60) and Jbeta (13) primers were used in the PCR. The protocol was immunoSEQ multiplex PCR, while the TCRdb copy is restricted to in-frame clones and leaves out a portion. The sample shows over 150,000 clones, 65% to 75% of them seen only once. Germline V gene data show CDR1 as SGHRS and CDR2 as YFSETQ. CDR3 length equals 15 residues. The V and J ends lost 2 bases and 2 bases respectively, with 12 bases between them. The sequenced sample was PBMCs. The receptor comes from a man aged 30 to 39 in good health and CMV-seronegative. The chain recombines TRBV5-1 with TRBJ2-3; weak D call: TRBD2 (6 bases). CDR3 sequence: CASSFGGAYTDTQYF. For the CDR3, the DNA is TGCGCCAGCAGCTTCGGGGGAGCCTACACAGATACGCAGTATTTT. The full variable domain, with the rest looked up from reference TRBV5-1 and TRBJ2-3, is KAGVTQTPRYLIKTRGQQVTLSCSPISGHRSVSWYQQTPGQGLQFLFEYFSETQRNKGNFPGRFSGRQFSNSRSEMNVSTLELGDSALYLCASSFGGAYTDTQYFGPGTRLTVL.